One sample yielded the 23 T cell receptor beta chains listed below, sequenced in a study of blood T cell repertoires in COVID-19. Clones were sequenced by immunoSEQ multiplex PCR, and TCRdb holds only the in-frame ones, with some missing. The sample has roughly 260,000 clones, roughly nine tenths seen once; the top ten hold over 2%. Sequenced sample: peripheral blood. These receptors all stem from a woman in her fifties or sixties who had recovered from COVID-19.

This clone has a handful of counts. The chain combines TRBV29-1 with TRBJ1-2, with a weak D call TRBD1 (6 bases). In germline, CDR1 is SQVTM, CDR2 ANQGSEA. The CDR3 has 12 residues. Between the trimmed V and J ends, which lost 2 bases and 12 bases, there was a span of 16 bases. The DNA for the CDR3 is TGCAGCGTTGAACCTGGGGGGGGCAGCGACACCTTC. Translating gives CSVEPGGGSDTF.

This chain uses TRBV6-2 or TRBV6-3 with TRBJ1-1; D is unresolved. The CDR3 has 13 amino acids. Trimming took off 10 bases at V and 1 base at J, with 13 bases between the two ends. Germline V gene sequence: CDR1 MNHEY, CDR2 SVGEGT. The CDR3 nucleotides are TGTGCCACCAGCCCCTCGGGGAACACTGAAGCTTTCTTT. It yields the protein CATSPSGNTEAFF.

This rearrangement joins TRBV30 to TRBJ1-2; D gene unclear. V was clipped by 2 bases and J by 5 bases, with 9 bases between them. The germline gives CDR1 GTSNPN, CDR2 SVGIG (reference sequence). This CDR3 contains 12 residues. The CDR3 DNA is TGTGCCTGGAGTCGGACGGGGTATGGCTACACCTTC. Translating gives CAWSRTGYGYTF.

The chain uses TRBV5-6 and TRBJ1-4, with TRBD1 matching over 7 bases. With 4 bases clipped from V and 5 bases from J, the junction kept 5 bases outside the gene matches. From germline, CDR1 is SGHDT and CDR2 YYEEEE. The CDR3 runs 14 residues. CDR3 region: CASSQQGGNEKLFF. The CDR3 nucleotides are TGTGCCAGCAGCCAGCAGGGGGGAAATGAAAAACTGTTTTTT.

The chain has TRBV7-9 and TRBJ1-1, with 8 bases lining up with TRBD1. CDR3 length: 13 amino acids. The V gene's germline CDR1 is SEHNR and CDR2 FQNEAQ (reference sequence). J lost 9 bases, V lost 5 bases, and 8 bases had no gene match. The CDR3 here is CASSPPQGAQAFF. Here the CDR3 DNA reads TGTGCCAGCAGCCCGCCGCAGGGGGCTCAAGCTTTCTTT.

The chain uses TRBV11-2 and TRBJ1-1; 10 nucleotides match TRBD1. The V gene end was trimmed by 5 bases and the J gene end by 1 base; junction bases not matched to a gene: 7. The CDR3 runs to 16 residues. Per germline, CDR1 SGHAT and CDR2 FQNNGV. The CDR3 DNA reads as TGTGCCAGCAGCCCACTGGGGACAGGGGCGAACACTGAAGCTTTCTTT. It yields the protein CASSPLGTGANTEAFF.

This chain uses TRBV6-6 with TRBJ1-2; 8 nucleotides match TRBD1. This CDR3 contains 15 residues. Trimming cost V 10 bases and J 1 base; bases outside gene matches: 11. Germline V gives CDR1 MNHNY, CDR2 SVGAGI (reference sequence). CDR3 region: CAIDRQGPDNYGYTF. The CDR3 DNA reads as TGTGCCATAGATAGACAGGGGCCCGATAACTATGGCTACACCTTC.

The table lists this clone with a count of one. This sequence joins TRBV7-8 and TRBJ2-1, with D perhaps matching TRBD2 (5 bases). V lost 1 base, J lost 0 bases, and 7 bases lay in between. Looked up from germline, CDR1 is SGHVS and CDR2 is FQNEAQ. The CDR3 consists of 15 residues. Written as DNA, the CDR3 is TGTGCCAGCAGCTTAGAAGGGAGCTCCTACAATGAGCAGTTCTTC. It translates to CASSLEGSSYNEQFF.

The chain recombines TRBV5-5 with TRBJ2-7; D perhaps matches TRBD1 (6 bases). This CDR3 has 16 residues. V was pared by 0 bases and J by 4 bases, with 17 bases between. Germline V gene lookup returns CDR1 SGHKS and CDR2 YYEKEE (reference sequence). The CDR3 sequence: CASSLEGEYGSYEQYF. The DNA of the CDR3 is TGTGCCAGCAGCTTGGAGGGGGAGTACGGTAGTTACGAGCAGTACTTC.

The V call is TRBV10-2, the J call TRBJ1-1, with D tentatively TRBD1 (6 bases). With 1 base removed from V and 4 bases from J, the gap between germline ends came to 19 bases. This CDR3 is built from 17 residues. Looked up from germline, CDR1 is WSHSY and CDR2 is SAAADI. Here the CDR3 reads CASSEFLHTGFATEAFF. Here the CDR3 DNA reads TGCGCCAGCAGTGAGTTCCTTCATACAGGGTTTGCCACTGAAGCTTTCTTT.

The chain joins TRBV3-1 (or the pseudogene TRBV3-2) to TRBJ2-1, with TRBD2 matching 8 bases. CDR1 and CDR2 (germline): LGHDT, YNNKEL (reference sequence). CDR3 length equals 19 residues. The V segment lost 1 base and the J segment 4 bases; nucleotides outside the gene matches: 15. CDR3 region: CASSQGGTIGTSKYNEQFF. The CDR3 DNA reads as TGTGCCAGCAGCCAAGGGGGTACAATAGGGACTAGTAAATACAATGAGCAGTTCTTC.

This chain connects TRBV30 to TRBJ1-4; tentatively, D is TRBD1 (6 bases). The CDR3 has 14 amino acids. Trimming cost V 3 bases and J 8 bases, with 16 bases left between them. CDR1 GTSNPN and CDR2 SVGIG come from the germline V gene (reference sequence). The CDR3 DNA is TGTGCCTGGAGCGAGGGGGGGTCAGGCGAAAAACTGTTTTTT. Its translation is CAWSEGGSGEKLFF. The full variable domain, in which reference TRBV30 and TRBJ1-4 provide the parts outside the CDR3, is SQTIHQWPATLVQPVGSPLSLECTVEGTSNPNLYWYRQAAGRGLQLLFYSVGIGQISSEVPQNLSASRPQDRQFILSSKKLLLSDSGFYLCAWSEGGSGEKLFFGSGTQLSVL.

Here the CDR3 DNA reads TGTGCCAGCAGCGGGGACAGCCTAGGGGTCACTGAAGCTTTCTTT. Translated, it gives CASSGDSLGVTEAFF. This chain joins TRBV11-2 and TRBJ1-1, with 7 nucleotides matching TRBD1. The CDR3 has 15 residues. With V trimmed by 5 bases and J by 4 bases, 10 bases remained unmatched. From germline, CDR1 is SGHAT and CDR2 FQNNGV.

Written as DNA, the CDR3 is TGCGCCAGCAGCTTGGACGCAGGGATCTACGAGCAGTACTTC. It is translated as CASSLDAGIYEQYF. This chain uses TRBV5-1 with TRBJ2-7; TRBD1 might be the D (5 bases). Trimming removed 0 bases from V and 3 bases from J, with 10 bases in between. The CDR3 is 14 residues long. Germline V lookup: CDR1 SGHRS, CDR2 YFSETQ.

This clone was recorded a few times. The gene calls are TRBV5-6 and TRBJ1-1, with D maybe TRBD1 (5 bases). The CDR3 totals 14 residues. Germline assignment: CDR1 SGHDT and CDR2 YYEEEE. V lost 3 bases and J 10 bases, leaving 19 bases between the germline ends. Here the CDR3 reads CASSSRMGLSGAFF. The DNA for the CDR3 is TGTGCCAGCAGCTCCCGTATGGGGCTCTCAGGAGCTTTCTTT. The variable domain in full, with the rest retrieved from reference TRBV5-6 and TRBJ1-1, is DAGVTQSPTHLIKTRGQQVTLRCSPKSGHDTVSWYQQALGQGPQFIFQYYEEEERQRGNFPDRFSGHQFPNYSSELNVNALLLGDSALYLCASSSRMGLSGAFFGQGTRLTVV.

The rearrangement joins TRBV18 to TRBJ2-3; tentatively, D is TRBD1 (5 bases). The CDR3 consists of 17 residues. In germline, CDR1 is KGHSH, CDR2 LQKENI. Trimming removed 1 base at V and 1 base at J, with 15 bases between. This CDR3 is CASSPLRRGLGTDTQYF. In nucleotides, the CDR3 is TGTGCCAGCTCACCACTTAGAAGGGGCCTAGGCACAGATACGCAGTATTTT.

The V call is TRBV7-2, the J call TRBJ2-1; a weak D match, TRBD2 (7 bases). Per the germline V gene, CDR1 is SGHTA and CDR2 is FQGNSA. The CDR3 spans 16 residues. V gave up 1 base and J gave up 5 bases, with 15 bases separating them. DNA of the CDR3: TGTGCCAGCAGCTTAGTAGCTGGGGGGGGGCACAATGAGCAGTTCTTC. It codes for CASSLVAGGGHNEQFF.

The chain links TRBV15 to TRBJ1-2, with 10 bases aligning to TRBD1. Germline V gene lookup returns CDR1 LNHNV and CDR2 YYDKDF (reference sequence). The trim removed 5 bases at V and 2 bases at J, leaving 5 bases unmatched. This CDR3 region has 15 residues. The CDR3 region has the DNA TGTGCCACCAGCGCCGGGACAGGGGCGAACTATGGCTACACCTTC. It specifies CATSAGTGANYGYTF.

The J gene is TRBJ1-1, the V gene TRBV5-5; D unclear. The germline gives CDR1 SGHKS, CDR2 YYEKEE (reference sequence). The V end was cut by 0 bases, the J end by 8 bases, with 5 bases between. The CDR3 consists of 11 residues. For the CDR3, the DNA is TGTGCCAGCAGCTTGGTAGAAGAAGCTTTCTTT. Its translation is CASSLVEEAFF.

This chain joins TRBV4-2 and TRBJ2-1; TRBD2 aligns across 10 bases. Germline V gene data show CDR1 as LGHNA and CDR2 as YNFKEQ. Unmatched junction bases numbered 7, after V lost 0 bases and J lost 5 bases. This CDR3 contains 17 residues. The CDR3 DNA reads TGTGCCAGCAGCCAAGATTTTTATACTAGCGGGAACAATGAGCAGTTCTTC. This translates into CASSQDFYTSGNNEQFF.

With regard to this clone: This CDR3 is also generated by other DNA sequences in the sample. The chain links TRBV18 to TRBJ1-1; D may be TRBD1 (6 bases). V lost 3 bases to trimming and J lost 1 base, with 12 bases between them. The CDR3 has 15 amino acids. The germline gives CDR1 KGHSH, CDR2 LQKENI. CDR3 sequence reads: CASSPSQGSNTEAFF. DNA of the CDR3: TGTGCCAGCTCACCTTCACAGGGTTCGAACACTGAAGCTTTCTTT.

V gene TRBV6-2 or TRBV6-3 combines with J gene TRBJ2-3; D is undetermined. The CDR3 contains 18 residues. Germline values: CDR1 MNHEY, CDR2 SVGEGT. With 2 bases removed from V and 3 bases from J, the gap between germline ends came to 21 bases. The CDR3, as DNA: TGTGCCAGCAGTTACCGGTCGCGGCCCGCTAATGAGACAGATACGCAGTATTTT. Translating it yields CASSYRSRPANETDTQYF.

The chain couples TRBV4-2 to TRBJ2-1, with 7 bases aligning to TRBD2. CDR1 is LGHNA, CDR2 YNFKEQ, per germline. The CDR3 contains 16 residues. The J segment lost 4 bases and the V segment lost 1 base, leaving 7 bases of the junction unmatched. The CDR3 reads CASSQVVLAAYNEQFF. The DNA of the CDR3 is TGTGCCAGCAGCCAAGTTGTCCTAGCGGCATACAATGAGCAGTTCTTC.